A selection of T cell receptor beta chains follows, all from one sample in a study of neurological immune-mediated disorders. Each CDR3 protein gets one entry after TCRdb re-called the 5' RACE reads with MiXCR. Here the sample spans tens of thousands of distinct CDR3 sequences, 3.9% being singletons. The sample comprised PBMCs. The receptors originated from a man aged 30-40 years with multiple sclerosis. The CDR3 runs from the conserved cysteine through the conserved F or W. D genes are given only for firm matches. Size tells how often a clone was seen (once, few, many) or the class of an expanded clone, and some rows leave it out.

TRBJ2-7	-	TRBV5-1	many	TGCGCCAGCAGCTTGGCGTCGAATTACGAGCAGTACTTC	CASSLASNYEQYF
TRBJ2-1	-	TRBV29-1	many	TGCAGCGTTGCATACAGGGAGAACTATGAGCAGTTCTTC	CSVAYRENYEQFF
TRBJ2-1	-	TRBV6-5	many	TGTGCCAGCCCAGGGGGGGGTGCCTACAATGAGCAGTTCTTC	CASPGGGAYNEQFF
TRBJ2-1	TRBD2	TRBV12-3/TRBV12-4	many	TGTGCCAGCAGTGGACTAGCGGGATTGTGGCGGCAGTTCTTC	CASSGLAGLWRQFF
TRBJ2-3	TRBD2	TRBV29-1	many	TGCAGCGTGACCGGGACTAGCGGGAAGCAGTATTTT	CSVTGTSGKQYF
TRBJ2-3	TRBD2	TRBV7-3	many	TGTGCCAGCAGCTTAAACGGGGGGGACACAGATACGCAGTATTTT	CASSLNGGDTDTQYF
TRBJ2-3	-	TRBV6-5	many	TGTGCCAGCAGTCCCACAGGGATTACGCAGTATTTT	CASSPTGITQYF
TRBJ1-1	-	TRBV11-2	many	TGTGCCAGCAGCCCCCTGACAGTGAACACTGAAGCTTTCTTT	CASSPLTVNTEAFF
TRBJ2-5	-	TRBV7-2	many	TGTGCCAGCAGGGGACAAGAGACCCAGTACTTC	CASRGQETQYF
TRBJ2-7	-	TRBV7-2	many	TGTGCCAGCAGCACGTCGACAGGTTCCTACGAGCAGTACTTC	CASSTSTGSYEQYF
TRBJ2-5	TRBD2	TRBV20-1	many	TGCAGTGTAGCGGGGGGGCGCAATGGAGAGACCCAGTACTTC	CSVAGGRNGETQYF
TRBJ2-7	TRBD1	TRBV9	many	TGTGCCAGCAGCCCCGGCTCCGGGACAGGGGACTACGAGCAGTACTTC	CASSPGSGTGDYEQYF
TRBJ2-2	-	TRBV7-9	many	TGTGCCAGCAGCTTAGCTGAATCGACCGGGGAGCTGTTTTTT	CASSLAESTGELFF
TRBJ1-2	-	TRBV7-2	many	TGTGCCAGCAGCGCTCCGGGACGGCTTTATGGCTACACCTTC	CASSAPGRLYGYTF
TRBJ2-2	-	TRBV11-2	many	TGTGCCAGCAGCTTTACCGGGGGGCCTTCCGGGGAGCTGTTTTTT	CASSFTGGPSGELFF
TRBJ1-5	-	TRBV20-1	few	TGCAGTGTTCTCCCGACCCAGGGAGTTAATCAGCCCCAGAATTTT	CSVLPTQGVNQPQNF
TRBJ2-7	TRBD1	TRBV6-2/TRBV6-3	many	TGTGCCAGCAGTTACAGGGACAGTTCCTACGAGCAGTACTTC	CASSYRDSSYEQYF
TRBJ1-5	-	TRBV10-3	many	TGTGCCATCAGCTGGACAGCTGGGGATCAGCCCCAGCATTTT	CAISWTAGDQPQHF
TRBJ2-7	-	TRBV5-1	many	TGCGCCAGCAGCTCAACCGAGTCCTACGAGCAGTACTTC	CASSSTESYEQYF
TRBJ1-1	TRBD1	TRBV5-1	many	TGCGCCAGCAGCTGGTCCCAGGGGGTCAACACTGAAGCTTTCTTT	CASSWSQGVNTEAFF
TRBJ1-1	-	TRBV10-1	many	TGCGCCAGCAGTGAAAGGGCTGGAGACACTGAAGCTTTCTTT	CASSERAGDTEAFF
TRBJ2-2	-	TRBV21-1	many	TGTGCCAGCACCCGGCTGTTTCGGACAGGGGAAACCGGGGAGCTGTTTTTT	CASTRLFRTGETGELFF
TRBJ2-7	TRBD1	TRBV10-3	-	TGTGCCATCATGCCAGGGGGAGACTACGAGCAGTACTTC	CAIMPGGDYEQYF
TRBJ2-3	-	TRBV20-1	many	TGCAGTGCTAGCGGGGGGCGCACAGATACGCAGTATTTT	CSASGGRTDTQYF
TRBJ2-7	-	TRBV29-1	many	TGCAGCGTTACCCGAAACAATTACGAGCAGTACTTC	CSVTRNNYEQYF
TRBJ2-1	TRBD1	TRBV20-1	many	TGCAGTGCTAGAACACTGCCCGGGACAGGGGCCTACAATGAGCAGTTCTTC	CSARTLPGTGAYNEQFF
TRBJ1-2	-	TRBV5-4	many	TGTGCCAGCAGATCGGACACCGCCGACTATGGCTACACCTTC	CASRSDTADYGYTF
TRBJ2-5	-	TRBV29-1	many	TGCAGCGTTGATGACGAAGAGACCCAGTACTTC	CSVDDEETQYF
TRBJ1-6	-	TRBV18	many	TGTGCCAGCTCAGCAGTCGACAGGATCTCCTATAATTCACCCCTCAACTTT	CASSAVDRISYNSPLNF
TRBJ2-6	TRBD1	TRBV18	many	TGTGCCAGCTCACCACGATGGGACAGGGGGCACTCTGGGGCCAACGTCCTGACTTTC	CASSPRWDRGHSGANVLTF
TRBJ2-3	-	TRBV20-1	many	TGCAGTGCTAGAGATGGCGGGGCCTACACAGATACGCAGTATTTT	CSARDGGAYTDTQYF
TRBJ2-5	TRBD2	TRBV5-5	many	TGTGCCAGCAGCTTGGACCGAAGGACTAGCGGTCAAGAGACCCAGTACTTC	CASSLDRRTSGQETQYF
TRBJ2-5	-	TRBV7-9	many	TGTGCCAGCAGCTCGGACGCTGGTGGTGGGACCCAGTACTTC	CASSSDAGGGTQYF
TRBJ2-5	-	TRBV9	many	TGTGCCAGCAGCCAGGAGAGGGCCAGCCAAGAGACCCAGTACTTC	CASSQERASQETQYF
TRBJ1-1	-	TRBV7-3	many	TGTGCCAGCAGCTTAACGGGACCGAACACTGAAGCTTTCTTT	CASSLTGPNTEAFF
TRBJ1-2	TRBD1	TRBV20-1	many	TGCAGTGCCCGGGACAGTGGTACTTATGGCTACACCTTC	CSARDSGTYGYTF
TRBJ2-7	-	TRBV9	many	TGTGCCAGCAGCGTAGGCCCAGGGGGAGGAACCTACGAGCAGTACTTC	CASSVGPGGGTYEQYF
TRBJ2-5	-	TRBV11-2	many	TGTGCCAGCAGCTTAGAAAGTGGGACCCAGTACTTC	CASSLESGTQYF
TRBJ2-3	-	TRBV20-1	many	TGCAGTGCTAGCGCTCTGTCTAAGCAGTATTTT	CSASALSKQYF
TRBJ1-5	-	TRBV10-3	few	TGTGCCATCAGAGATGGTTATAGCAATCAGCCCCAGAATTTT	CAIRDGYSNQPQNF
TRBJ2-5	TRBD1	TRBV2	many	TGTGCCAGTAACCGGGACAGGGGGAGAAATCAAGAGACCCAGTACTTC	CASNRDRGRNQETQYF
TRBJ2-3	TRBD2	TRBV20-1	few	TGCAGTGCTAACCCCCCGGGGGGTAGCGGGGAGACAGATACGCAGTATTTT	CSANPPGGSGETDTQYF